One sample yielded the 12 T cell receptor beta chains listed below, sequenced in a study of blood T cells in healthy people across ages. Sample-barcoded 5' priming and a J-beta primer mix drove a second PCR of roughly 6 to 12 cycles. TCRdb ran MiXCR on the 5' RACE reads and lists one entry per CDR3 protein. The sample holds about 1.6 million distinct CDR3 sequences, almost 35% seen once. Sequences were obtained from blood. These receptors all stem from a woman between 25 and 40 years old in good health.

The CDR3: CSGLGDSTDTQYF. The CDR3 nucleotides read TGCAGTGGCCTGGGAGATAGCACAGATACGCAGTATTTT. The chain is built from TRBV20-1 and TRBJ2-3, with a tentative D call TRBD2 (5 bases). The CDR3 is 13 residues long. With 7 bases removed from V and 0 bases from J, the gap between germline ends came to 11 bases. CDR1 and CDR2 from the germline V gene are DFQATT and SNEGSKA (reference sequence).

This rearrangement joins TRBV10-3 to TRBJ1-4; tentative D call: TRBD1 (5 bases). Trimming stripped 8 bases from V and 0 bases from J, with 10 bases between. The germline gives CDR1 ENHRY, CDR2 SYGVKD. The CDR3 is 14 residues long. The CDR3 bases are TGTGCCATCGGGGACCGTGCAACTAATGAAAAACTGTTTTTT. Protein: CAIGDRATNEKLFF.

This clonotype was seen only a few times. The rearrangement links TRBV20-1 to TRBJ2-1; possibly TRBD1 for D (6 bases). Germline lookup yields CDR1 DFQATT and CDR2 SNEGSKA (reference sequence). The CDR3 runs to 15 residues. Trimming left V 4 bases short and J 4 bases short, with 17 bases between. CDR3 sequence reads: CSATSTGHLYNEQFF. Here the CDR3 DNA reads TGCAGTGCTACATCCACGGGACACCTTTACAATGAGCAGTTCTTC.

This clonotype has only a few counts. V and J are TRBV7-2 and TRBJ1-1, with TRBD1 identical over 9 bases. After removal of 1 base from V and 6 bases from J, the junction contained 6 bases not matched to a gene. The CDR3 covers 15 residues. Germline V gene sequence: CDR1 SGHTA, CDR2 FQGNSA. The CDR3 reads CASSLEEQGAPEAFF. The CDR3 DNA sequence: TGTGCCAGCAGCTTAGAGGAACAGGGGGCTCCTGAAGCTTTCTTT. Variable domain in full (rest from reference TRBV7-2 and TRBJ1-1): GAGVSQSPSNKVTEKGKDVELRCDPISGHTALYWYRQSLGQGLEFLIYFQGNSAPDKSGLPSDRFSAERTGGSVSTLTIQRTQQEDSAVYLCASSLEEQGAPEAFFGQGTRLTVV.

The gene calls are TRBV27 and TRBJ1-1; no definite D call. Germline V lookup: CDR1 MNHEY, CDR2 SMNVEV (reference sequence). This CDR3 is 15 amino acids long. V was shortened by 3 bases and J by 1 base, with 12 bases between the two germline ends. In DNA form, the CDR3 reads TGTGCCAGCAGTTTTCTTGGCGGAGGGAACACTGAAGCTTTCTTT. Its protein is CASSFLGGGNTEAFF.

V and J are TRBV27 and TRBJ2-1; 16 nucleotides align to TRBD2. Per germline, CDR1 MNHEY and CDR2 SMNVEV (reference sequence). V was clipped by 6 bases and J by 2 bases; unmatched bases: 7. CDR3 length: 18 amino acids. CDR3 in DNA: TGTGCCAGCAGCCCTCGGGGGACTAGCGGGAGGGCCTACAATGAGCAGTTCTTC. Protein sequence: CASSPRGTSGRAYNEQFF.

The chain combines TRBV7-3 with TRBJ2-2, with unresolved D. The germline V gene has CDR1 SGHTA and CDR2 FQGTGA. V gave up 1 base and J gave up 3 bases, with 3 bases separating them. The CDR3 length is 13 residues. CDR3 in DNA: TGTGCCAGCAGCTTAAAGCACACCGGGGAGCTGTTTTTT. This codes for CASSLKHTGELFF.

J is TRBJ2-7 and V is TRBV2, with TRBD1 matching 8 bases. This CDR3 is 15 amino acids long. V gave up 3 bases and J gave up 4 bases; unmatched junction bases: 8. In germline, CDR1 is SNHLY, CDR2 FYNNEI. This CDR3 is CASSDTTGARYEQYF. The CDR3 DNA is TGTGCCAGCAGTGACACGACAGGGGCGCGATACGAGCAGTACTTC.

The chain combines TRBV5-1 with TRBJ1-5; D is uncertain. CDR3 length equals 14 residues. CDR1 is SGHRS, CDR2 YFSETQ, per germline. V shed 0 bases and J shed 6 bases, with 10 bases lying between them. CDR3 region: CASSLGIRGQPQHF. CDR3 in DNA: TGCGCCAGCAGCTTGGGGATACGTGGTCAGCCCCAGCATTTT.

This clonotype has a handful of counts. The J gene is TRBJ2-6, the V gene TRBV3-1; D gene unclear. Trimming took off 4 bases at V and 2 bases at J, with 9 bases between the two ends. The CDR3 length is 15 residues. CDR1 and CDR2 (germline): LGHDT, YNNKEL (reference sequence). For the CDR3, the DNA is TGTGCCAGCAGCCCTCGGAAAACTGGGGCCAACGTCCTGACTTTC. Translated: CASSPRKTGANVLTF.

Many counts were recorded for this clonotype. The chain joins TRBV20-1 to TRBJ2-7, with 12 bases aligning to TRBD2. CDR1 is DFQATT, CDR2 SNEGSKA, per germline (reference sequence). Germline trimming cut 4 bases from V and 7 bases from J; bases unmatched to any gene: 14. This CDR3 has 16 amino acids. The CDR3 DNA follows: TGCAGTGCTAAAGCGAGGAGGCTAGCGGGAGGGGGTGAGCAGTACTTC. Protein product: CSAKARRLAGGGEQYF.

The chain combines TRBV29-1 with TRBJ2-7; perhaps D is TRBD1 or TRBD2 (6 bases each). The V gene's germline CDR1 is SQVTM and CDR2 ANQGSEA. The CDR3 loop spans 13 amino acids. V was cut by 3 bases and J by 5 bases, with 14 bases left in between. CDR3 amino acids: CSVEIGGSDEQYF. The CDR3 DNA reads as TGCAGCGTTGAGATAGGGGGGAGCGACGAGCAGTACTTC.